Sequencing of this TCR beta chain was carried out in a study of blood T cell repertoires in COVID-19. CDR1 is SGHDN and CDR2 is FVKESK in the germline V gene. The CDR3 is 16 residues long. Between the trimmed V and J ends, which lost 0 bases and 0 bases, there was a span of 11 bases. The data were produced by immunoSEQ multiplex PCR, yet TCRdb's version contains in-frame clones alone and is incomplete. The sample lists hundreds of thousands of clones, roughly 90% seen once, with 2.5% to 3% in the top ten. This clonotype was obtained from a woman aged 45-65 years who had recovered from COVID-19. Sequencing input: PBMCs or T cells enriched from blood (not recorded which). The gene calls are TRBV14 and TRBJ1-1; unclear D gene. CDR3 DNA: TGTGCCAGCAGCCAAGATATCGGCAGGATGAACACTGAAGCTTTCTTT. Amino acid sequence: CASSQDIGRMNTEAFF.